This T cell receptor beta chain is from a study of pediatric ulcerative colitis. Whole-study context: Ulcerative colitis patients had pancolitis or left-sided colitis, with confirming histology.

Rectal tissue came from one to two pinch biopsies taken at colonoscopy. TCRdb's table, derived via immunoSEQ multiplex PCR, lists solely in-frame clones and lacks some. The sample includes about 36,000 clones, 55% to 85% seen only once; the top ten take about 0.73%. To note about this clone: Antigen unknown. Other DNA sequences within the sample encode an identical CDR3.

Overall study findings and caveats: Rectal repertoires separated controls, mild-moderate and acute severe colitis. Two rectal clonotypes were found only in ulcerative colitis patients, all of them.

This CDR3 is built from 15 residues. CDR1 is SGHRS and CDR2 is YFSETQ in the germline V gene. After removal of 0 bases from V and 1 base from J, the junction contained 3 bases not matched to a gene. This receptor was identified in a boy aged 10-17 years with moderate ulcerative colitis. Material for sequencing was gut tissue. This chain links TRBV5-1 with TRBJ2-5; 7 bases align to TRBD1. CDR3: CASSLVAGGQETQYF. The CDR3 nucleotides are TGCGCCAGCAGCTTGGTGGCAGGGGGCCAAGAGACCCAGTACTTC.